Each of the 22 T cell receptor beta chains below was sequenced from the same sample in a study of T cell changes during pregnancy in multiple sclerosis. The method was immunoSEQ multiplex PCR; TCRdb's version includes in-frame clones alone and lacks a portion of them. The data hold 45,000 to 55,000 clones, with approximately 92% observed a single time. The material sequenced was CD4+ T cells from peripheral blood mononuclear cells, taken in the second trimester of pregnancy. Every receptor here comes from a female donor in good health, enrolled as a control in a pregnancy study.

This clone was seen a handful of times. V usage is TRBV7-8 and J usage is TRBJ1-1; 7 bases map to TRBD1. J gave up 1 base and V 6 bases, and 5 bases lay outside the gene matches. This CDR3 contains 14 residues. Germline V CDR1 and CDR2: SGHVS, FQNEAQ. As DNA, the CDR3 is TGTGCCAGCAGTCTGGGACAGCAGAACACTGAAGCTTTCTTT. It yields the protein CASSLGQQNTEAFF.

The J gene is TRBJ2-2, the V gene TRBV2; D possibly corresponds to TRBD1 (6 bases). CDR1 is SNHLY, CDR2 FYNNEI, per germline. V lost 8 bases to trimming and J lost 6 bases, with 16 bases between them. This CDR3 is 14 amino acids long. This CDR3 reads CASCWEKGAGELFF. CDR3 sequence (DNA): TGTGCCAGCTGTTGGGAGAAGGGGGCCGGGGAGCTGTTTTTT.

The chain links TRBV4-3 to TRBJ2-7; 11 bases are shared with TRBD2. The CDR3 spans 15 residues. Trimming cost V 4 bases and J 0 bases; bases outside gene matches: 2. Germline CDR1 and CDR2: LGHNA and YSLEER. Here the CDR3 reads CASSPTSGSSYEQYF. Written as DNA, the CDR3 is TGCGCCAGCAGCCCAACTAGCGGGAGCTCCTACGAGCAGTACTTC.

V gene TRBV28 combines with J gene TRBJ2-1; TRBD2 matches at 9 bases. This CDR3 is built from 15 residues. Germline trimming cut 7 bases from V and 6 bases from J; bases unmatched to any gene: 10. Germline-derived CDR1 and CDR2 are MDHEN and SYDVKM. The DNA of the CDR3 is TGTGCCAGCAATGAACTCGGTAGCGGGAGCAATGAGCAGTTCTTC. Its translation is CASNELGSGSNEQFF.

The genes are TRBV28 and TRBJ2-5; D is unclear. Germline CDR1 MDHEN, CDR2 SYDVKM. The CDR3 covers 17 residues. Trimming cost V 4 bases and J 2 bases, with 20 bases left between them. The CDR3 DNA sequence: TGTGCCAGCAGTTATCCCACACTAAAGGTTGGTCAAGAGACCCAGTACTTC. It yields the protein CASSYPTLKVGQETQYF. The complete variable domain, with remaining parts taken from reference TRBV28 and TRBJ2-5, reads DVKVTQSSRYLVKRTGEKVFLECVQDMDHENMFWYRQDPGLGLRLIYFSYDVKMKEKGDIPEGYSVSREKKERFSLILESASTNQTSMYLCASSYPTLKVGQETQYFGPGTRLLVL.

The V call is TRBV27, the J call TRBJ2-7; 11 nucleotides agree with TRBD2. Germline V lookup: CDR1 MNHEY, CDR2 SMNVEV (reference sequence). The V and J ends lost 6 bases and 1 base, in that order; junction bases with no gene match: 5. The CDR3 sequence is 15 residues long. The CDR3 DNA reads as TGTGCCAGCAGGTTAGCGGGGGGGCCTTCCTACGAGCAGTACTTC. Translation gives CASRLAGGPSYEQYF.

The chain links TRBV11-3 to TRBJ2-2; 8 bases fit TRBD2. The CDR3 contains 15 residues. Germline CDR1 reads SGHNT; CDR2 reads YENEEA. The trim removed 4 bases at V and 6 bases at J, leaving 7 bases unmatched. CDR3 in amino acids: CASSWRGGLAGELFF. CDR3 coding DNA: TGTGCCAGCAGCTGGCGCGGGGGGCTTGCCGGGGAGCTGTTTTTT.

The genes are TRBV4-1 and TRBJ2-7; 10 positions match TRBD2. Trimming removed 2 bases from V and 8 bases from J; junction bases left unmatched: 9. CDR3 length: 15 amino acids. CDR1 and CDR2 (germline): MGHRA, YSYEKL. The CDR3 spells CASSQFIAGGNKQYF. The CDR3 nucleotides are TGCGCCAGCAGCCAATTCATAGCGGGGGGAAACAAGCAGTACTTC.

The rearrangement uses TRBV7-2 and TRBJ2-3, with TRBD2 matching 8 bases. Germline CDR1 is SGHTA and CDR2 is FQGNSA. J gave up 5 bases and V 6 bases, and 7 bases lay outside the gene matches. The CDR3 sequence is 14 residues long. The CDR3 is CASRGLGVRDTQYF. As DNA, the CDR3 is TGTGCCAGCAGGGGACTAGGGGTTAGAGATACGCAGTATTTT.

J is TRBJ1-5 and V is TRBV28, with D uncertain. The V and J ends lost 5 bases and 1 base respectively, with 6 bases between them. The germline V gene has CDR1 MDHEN and CDR2 SYDVKM. The length of the CDR3 is 13 residues. The CDR3 DNA reads TGTGCCAGCAGTCCCCCAAGCAATCAGCCCCAGCATTTT. The encoded protein is CASSPPSNQPQHF.

The chain combines TRBV15 with TRBJ2-5, with 7 positions matching TRBD1. The germline V gene encodes CDR1 LNHNV and CDR2 YYDKDF (reference sequence). V shed 5 bases and J 6 bases; nucleotides not matched to a gene: 6. The CDR3 sequence is 13 residues long. This chain's CDR3 is CATSPTGTKTQYF. The DNA of the CDR3 is TGTGCCACCAGCCCGACAGGGACGAAGACCCAGTACTTC.

The chain combines TRBV2 with TRBJ2-1; 10 bases map to TRBD2. V dropped 6 bases and J dropped 4; count of bases not matched to a gene: 9. The CDR3 has 16 residues. CDR1 is SNHLY, CDR2 FYNNEI, per germline. The CDR3 region is CASRTSGTILYNEQFF. The CDR3 DNA is TGTGCCAGCAGAACTAGCGGGACGATCCTATACAATGAGCAGTTCTTC.

The gene calls are TRBV5-1 and TRBJ2-7, with TRBD1 matching over 9 bases. The CDR3 has 16 amino acids. CDR1 and CDR2 (germline): SGHRS, YFSETQ. V gave up 0 bases and J gave up 2 bases; unmatched junction bases: 6. CDR3 amino acids: CASSLAPGTGPYEQYF. For the CDR3, the DNA is TGCGCCAGCAGCTTGGCCCCCGGGACAGGGCCCTACGAGCAGTACTTC.

This clone was detected a few times. J is TRBJ1-1 and V is TRBV19; 10 bases are a match to TRBD1. Germline lookup yields CDR1 LNHDA and CDR2 SQIVND (reference sequence). CDR3 length: 17 residues. V lost 7 bases and J lost 2; bases outside the gene matches: 13. As DNA, the CDR3 is TGTGCCAGTACCCAGGGGGACAGGGGATTTATCAACACTGAAGCTTTCTTT. This encodes CASTQGDRGFINTEAFF.

V is TRBV18 and J is TRBJ2-7, with D uncertain. The V gene lost 0 bases and the J gene lost 2 bases, with 8 bases spanning the gap. Germline assignment: CDR1 KGHSH and CDR2 LQKENI. CDR3 size: 14 residues. The CDR3 loop is CASSPPRRPYEQYF. Written as DNA, the CDR3 is TGTGCCAGCTCACCACCGAGGAGACCCTACGAGCAGTACTTC.

The J gene is TRBJ2-2, the V gene TRBV20-1; D is uncertain. V gave up 5 bases and J gave up 7 bases, with 5 bases separating them. This CDR3 contains 10 residues. Germline V lookup: CDR1 DFQATT, CDR2 SNEGSKA (reference sequence). The DNA for the CDR3 is TGCAGTGCTTACAACGGGGAGCTGTTTTTT. Translation: CSAYNGELFF.

The rearrangement links TRBV12-2 to TRBJ2-3; the table calls TRBD2, which could not be checked here. TRBV12-2 is a recognized pseudogene. The CDR3 consists of 17 residues. As DNA, the CDR3 is TGTGCAAGTCGTCTAACGGAGTACCGATCTAGCACAGATACGCAGTATTTT. It is translated as CASRLTEYRSSTDTQYF.

The J gene is TRBJ2-1, the V gene TRBV28; 7 bases match TRBD2. Germline V lookup: CDR1 MDHEN, CDR2 SYDVKM. The CDR3 is 16 residues long. V lost 6 bases, J lost 1 base, and 9 bases stayed unmatched. The CDR3 loop is CASRKAGIGSYNEQFF. The CDR3 DNA reads as TGTGCCAGCAGGAAAGCGGGAATTGGGTCCTACAATGAGCAGTTCTTC.

V and J are TRBV5-1 and TRBJ2-5; the D gene is possibly TRBD1 (6 bases). The ends were cut back, 3 bases at V and 1 base at J, with 16 bases in the middle. CDR3 length: 16 amino acids. Germline V lookup: CDR1 SGHRS, CDR2 YFSETQ. The CDR3, as DNA: TGCGCCAGCAGCTCGACAGCTCAGGGGCCCCAAGAGACCCAGTACTTC. Protein product: CASSSTAQGPQETQYF. The whole variable domain, remainder taken from reference TRBV5-1 and TRBJ2-5, is KAGVTQTPRYLIKTRGQQVTLSCSPISGHRSVSWYQQTPGQGLQFLFEYFSETQRNKGNFPGRFSGRQFSNSRSEMNVSTLELGDSALYLCASSSTAQGPQETQYFGPGTRLLVL.

This clone was counted once. The rearrangement joins TRBV6-6 to TRBJ2-1, with TRBD2 matching over 9 bases. Germline CDR1 MNHNY, CDR2 SVGAGI (reference sequence). This CDR3 is built from 15 residues. J lost 3 bases, V lost 2 bases, and 2 bases had no gene match. CDR3 sequence (DNA): TGTGCCAGCAGTTACGGTAGCGGGAGCTACAATGAGCAGTTCTTC. This translates into CASSYGSGSYNEQFF.

The chain is built from TRBV2 and TRBJ1-5; D remains unclear. Per the germline V gene, CDR1 is SNHLY and CDR2 is FYNNEI. This CDR3 contains 16 residues. Between the trimmed V and J ends, which lost 7 bases and 4 bases, there was a span of 20 bases. CDR3 amino acids: CASNGGHDSLNQPQHF. CDR3 DNA sequence: TGTGCCAGCAACGGAGGCCACGATAGTCTGAATCAGCCCCAGCATTTT.

The V call is TRBV4-1, the J call TRBJ2-4, with D possibly being TRBD2 (5 bases). Germline V lookup: CDR1 MGHRA, CDR2 YSYEKL. This CDR3 has 17 amino acids. Trimming pared 0 bases from V and 10 bases from J, leaving 22 bases between. This CDR3 reads CASSQDEAPLIGGIQYF. The CDR3 nucleotides read TGCGCCAGCAGCCAAGATGAAGCCCCATTGATAGGAGGAATTCAGTACTTC.